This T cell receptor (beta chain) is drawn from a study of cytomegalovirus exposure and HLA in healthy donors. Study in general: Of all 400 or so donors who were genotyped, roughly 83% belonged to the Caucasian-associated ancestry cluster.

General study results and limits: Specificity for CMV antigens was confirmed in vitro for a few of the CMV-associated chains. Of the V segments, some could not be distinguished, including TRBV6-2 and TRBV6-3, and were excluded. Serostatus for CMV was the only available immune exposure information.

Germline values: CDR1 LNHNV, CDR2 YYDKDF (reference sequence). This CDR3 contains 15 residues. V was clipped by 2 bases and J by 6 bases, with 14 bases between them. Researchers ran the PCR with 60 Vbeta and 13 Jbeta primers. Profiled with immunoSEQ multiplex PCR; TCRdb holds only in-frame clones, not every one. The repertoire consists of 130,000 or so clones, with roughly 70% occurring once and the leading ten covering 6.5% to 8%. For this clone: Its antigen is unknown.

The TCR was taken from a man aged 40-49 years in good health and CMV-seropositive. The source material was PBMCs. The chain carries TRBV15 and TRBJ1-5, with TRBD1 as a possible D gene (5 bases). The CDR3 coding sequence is TGTGCCACCAGCAGAAACTGGGGGGTCTCTCAGCCCCAGCATTTT. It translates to CATSRNWGVSQPQHF.